Presented here are 2 T cell receptor beta chains from one specimen sequenced in a study of identifying expanded T cells in peripheral blood. Profiling relied on immunoSEQ multiplex PCR, and the TCRdb table lists in-frame clones only, not all of them. Among about 89,000 clones, about 90% were seen once, and the ten largest hold around 6%. What was sequenced was blood. The receptors here all came from a person aged 18 to 70 in good health.

The chain links TRBV7-8 to TRBJ1-4, with D possibly being TRBD1 (5 bases). Trimming removed 2 bases at V and 6 bases at J, with 10 bases between. The CDR3 totals 14 residues. Germline V CDR1 and CDR2: SGHVS, FQNEAQ. The CDR3 region is CASSLRGEYEKLFF. The CDR3 bases are TGTGCCAGCAGCTTAAGGGGCGAGTATGAAAAACTGTTTTTT.

CDR3 nucleotide sequence: TGTGCCAGCTCACCAGGCGAAGGGGGGTCCTATGGCTACACCTTC. The encoded protein is CASSPGEGGSYGYTF. J is TRBJ1-2 and V is TRBV18, with D possibly matching TRBD1 (6 bases). CDR3 length: 15 residues. Germline CDR1 reads KGHSH; CDR2 reads LQKENI. V was shortened by 2 bases and J by 4 bases, with 14 bases between the two germline ends.